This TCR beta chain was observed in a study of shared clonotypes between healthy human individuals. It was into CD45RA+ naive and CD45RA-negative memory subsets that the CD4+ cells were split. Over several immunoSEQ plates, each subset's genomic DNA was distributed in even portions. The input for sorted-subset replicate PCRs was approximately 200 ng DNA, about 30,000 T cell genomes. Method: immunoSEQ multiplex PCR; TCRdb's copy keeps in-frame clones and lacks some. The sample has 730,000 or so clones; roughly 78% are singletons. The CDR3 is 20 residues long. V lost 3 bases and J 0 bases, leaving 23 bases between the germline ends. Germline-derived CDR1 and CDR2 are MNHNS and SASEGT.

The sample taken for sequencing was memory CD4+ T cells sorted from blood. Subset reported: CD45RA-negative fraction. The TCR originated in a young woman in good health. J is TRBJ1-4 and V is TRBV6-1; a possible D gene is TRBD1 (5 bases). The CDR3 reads CASSERGSAIIRATNEKLFF. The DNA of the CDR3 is TGTGCCAGCAGTGAGAGGGGCAGCGCCATAATTAGGGCAACTAATGAAAAACTGTTTTTT.